This is a list of T cell receptor beta chains from one sample in a study of blood T cell repertoires in COVID-19. Only in-frame clones appear in the TCRdb table, and some are missing; sequencing was by immunoSEQ multiplex PCR. The profile covers under 50,000 clones, with around nine tenths appearing a single time and around 36% taken by the ten largest. What was sequenced was peripheral blood. The source of these receptors is a man in his sixties or seventies with active COVID-19. Each CDR3 is given with its conserved first and last residue. The D gene is left open where the match is weak.

D	V	J	CDR3
NA	TRBV24-1	TRBJ2-5	CATSDFAGAGQETQYF
NA	TRBV19	TRBJ1-1	CASNTKNTEAFF
TRBD2	TRBV28	TRBJ2-2	CASTPAGGNTGELFF
NA	TRBV4-3	TRBJ2-3	CASSQDSSRGHQYF
NA	TRBV7-2	TRBJ1-4	CASSDSTVAANEKLFF
NA	TRBV4-2	TRBJ1-1	CASSQDQGRVAFF
NA	TRBV19	TRBJ2-7	CASSSGQHYEQYF
NA	TRBV25-1	TRBJ1-2	CASSEHGGGYTF
NA	TRBV7-3	TRBJ1-2	CASSLAEGRGYTF
TRBD1	TRBV6-5	TRBJ1-5	CASSYPRDRGQQPQHF
TRBD1	TRBV6-2/TRBV6-3	TRBJ1-4	CASSRQGNEKLFF
NA	TRBV19	TRBJ2-7	CASSAGRDSYEQYF
TRBD1	TRBV6-6	TRBJ2-7	CASRRQGAYEQYF
NA	TRBV3-1/TRBV3-2	TRBJ2-1	CASSQEVRSSYNEQFF
TRBD1	TRBV28	TRBJ2-7	CASSPPGQPAYEQYF
NA	TRBV9	TRBJ2-7	CASSVDDRFSYEQYF
TRBD1	TRBV6-5	TRBJ1-2	CASSKMGQSNYGYTF
TRBD1	TRBV4-3	TRBJ1-1	CASSQDQGAGVVTEAFF
TRBD1	TRBV6-5	TRBJ1-2	CASSSTGVGGYTF
NA	TRBV2	TRBJ2-7	CASRSGGWQGLGEQYF
TRBD1	TRBV30	TRBJ2-3	CAWSTGTGADTQYF
NA	TRBV11-2	TRBJ2-1	CASSPLTGAYNEQFF
TRBD2	TRBV29-1	TRBJ2-7	CSVSGLAGGGYEQYF
NA	TRBV5-8	TRBJ1-5	CASSLGGLSQPQHF
NA	TRBV2	TRBJ2-3	CAGGNRGTDTQYF
TRBD2	TRBV2	TRBJ2-7	CASSRGLAGVSSYEQYF
NA	TRBV7-2	TRBJ2-1	CASSLDRQVYNEQFF
TRBD1	TRBV7-8	TRBJ1-3	CASSLSGTGGGNTIYF
NA	TRBV7-9	TRBJ2-5	CASSLYRTDQETQYF
TRBD2	TRBV5-4	TRBJ2-1	CASSWAPGLAVWDEQFF
NA	TRBV5-6	TRBJ1-2	CASSLGGAAGYTF
TRBD1	TRBV6-2/TRBV6-3	TRBJ2-2	CASSLQGFNTGELFF
TRBD1	TRBV29-1	TRBJ1-5	CSVAKGASNQPQHF
NA	TRBV6-2/TRBV6-3	TRBJ1-2	CASSEAHRGYTF
NA	TRBV28	TRBJ2-1	CASSLPASYNEQFF
NA	TRBV5-1	TRBJ2-1	CASSFDRPTYNEQFF
NA	TRBV14	TRBJ1-4	CASSQGGRGRNEELFF
NA	TRBV27	TRBJ1-6	CASSLSRRIYNSPLHF
TRBD1	TRBV10-3	TRBJ1-2	CAISDPGQGVYGYTF
TRBD2	TRBV4-2	TRBJ2-7	CASSQDSPPGLAGVYEQYF
NA	TRBV6-4	TRBJ2-3	CASSDRWGVAADTQYF
NA	TRBV2	TRBJ1-2	CASSDTGHGYTF
NA	TRBV24-1	TRBJ1-5	CATSDSGAGLSNQPQHF
NA	TRBV28	TRBJ1-5	CATRGGGNSNQPQHF
TRBD2	TRBV28	TRBJ2-1	CASSGAGGPYNEQFF
TRBD1	TRBV7-2	TRBJ2-3	CASCRSGTGISDTQYF
TRBD2	TRBV9	TRBJ2-1	CASSPLAGKSEQFF
TRBD1	TRBV6-5	TRBJ1-2	CASSLNRGYGYTF
TRBD2	TRBV11-1	TRBJ2-7	CASSRLAGGTYEQYF
NA	TRBV5-1	TRBJ1-3	CASSLVRSTTASSGNTIYF
TRBD2	TRBV7-9	TRBJ2-1	CASRPTSGVQGEQFF
TRBD1	TRBV7-7	TRBJ1-1	CASSLLWDRGTANTEAFF
TRBD2	TRBV27	TRBJ2-1	CASRWAGVQHEQFF
TRBD2	TRBV2	TRBJ2-5	CASNVLAVLQETQYF
TRBD1	TRBV29-1	TRBJ2-7	CSVRQGNYEQYF